The next 19 T cell receptor beta chains were all read from a single sample in a study of shared clonotypes between healthy human individuals. Data came from immunoSEQ multiplex PCR; TCRdb stores just in-frame clones and leaves some out. Here the sample spans fewer than 600,000 clones, 77% being singletons. The source material was PBMCs. These receptors came from a woman aged 40 to 49 in good health. Some clones in this sample may be carry-over from other donors' samples.

The rearrangement uses TRBV5-1 and TRBJ2-3, with no clear D. Trimming cost V 0 bases and J 4 bases, with 12 bases left between them. Germline assignment: CDR1 SGHRS and CDR2 YFSETQ. The CDR3 extends over 15 amino acids. The CDR3 reads CASSLVGVSPDTQYF. In DNA, the CDR3 is TGCGCCAGCAGCTTGGTAGGAGTCTCCCCAGATACGCAGTATTTT.

V is TRBV27 and J is TRBJ1-4; perhaps TRBD1 as D (5 bases). CDR1 and CDR2 (germline): MNHEY, SMNVEV (reference sequence). The CDR3 loop spans 14 amino acids. Trimming shortened V by 3 bases and J by 3 bases, and 8 bases separated the two germline ends. The CDR3 loop is CASSLAGSNEKLFF. Here the CDR3 DNA reads TGTGCCAGCAGTTTGGCAGGGTCTAATGAAAAACTGTTTTTT.

The chain carries TRBV28 and TRBJ1-5; D remains ambiguous. In germline, CDR1 is MDHEN, CDR2 SYDVKM. The CDR3 runs to 15 residues. Trimming removed 5 bases from V and 3 bases from J, with 14 bases in between. CDR3 sequence (DNA): TGTGCCAGCAGTCCCCTGGACGGAAACAATCAGCCCCAGCATTTT. Protein product: CASSPLDGNNQPQHF.

This clone was detected only a few times. The chain is built from TRBV28 and TRBJ2-7; TRBD2 matches at 7 bases. Germline V gene sequence: CDR1 MDHEN, CDR2 SYDVKM. CDR3 length equals 14 residues. The V segment lost 3 bases and the J segment 4 bases; nucleotides outside the gene matches: 6. CDR3 nucleotides: TGTGCCAGCAGTTTTTTGCGGGAGACGTACGAGCAGTACTTC. Amino acid sequence: CASSFLRETYEQYF.

The chain carries TRBV5-1 and TRBJ2-3; 9 positions agree with TRBD1. Trimming cost V 0 bases and J 4 bases; bases outside gene matches: 9. CDR3 length: 17 amino acids. The germline V gene encodes CDR1 SGHRS and CDR2 YFSETQ. For the CDR3, the DNA is TGCGCCAGCAGCTTGGAGGGACAGGGATACGGGCCAGATACGCAGTATTTT. Amino acid sequence: CASSLEGQGYGPDTQYF.

J is TRBJ2-3 and V is TRBV7-3; no reliable D call. V lost 2 bases, J lost 4 bases, and 16 bases lay in between. Germline CDR1 reads SGHTA; CDR2 reads FQGTGA. This CDR3 is built from 16 residues. The CDR3 region has the DNA TGTGCCAGCAGCTTAGAGGCCGAACCCTGGGCAGATACGCAGTATTTT. It codes for CASSLEAEPWADTQYF.

The V call is TRBV6-4, the J call TRBJ2-7; the D call may be TRBD1 or TRBD2 (6 bases each). Germline V CDR1 and CDR2: MRHNA, SNTAGT. The CDR3 totals 13 residues. V shed 3 bases and J shed 7 bases, with 13 bases lying between them. The CDR3 nucleotides are TGTGCCAGCAGTGAAATTGAGGGGGGTGAGCAGTACTTC. It is translated as CASSEIEGGEQYF.

This clone is classed as medium-sized. The chain uses TRBV19 and TRBJ1-5; D is undetermined. The V gene's germline CDR1 is LNHDA and CDR2 SQIVND (reference sequence). Trimming took 5 bases from V and 7 from J, leaving 12 bases between them. The CDR3 is 13 amino acids. In nucleotides, the CDR3 is TGTGCCAGTAGTGAGGTCCGAGGGCAGCCCCAGCATTTT. The encoded protein is CASSEVRGQPQHF.

As concerns this clone: The same CDR3 can be traced to other DNA sequences in this sample. The chain combines TRBV7-9 with TRBJ1-1; D remains ambiguous. Trimming left V 5 bases short and J 5 bases short, with 9 bases between. CDR3 size: 12 residues. Germline CDR1 is SEHNR and CDR2 is FQNEAQ (reference sequence). The CDR3 loop is CASSLETTEAFF. DNA of the CDR3: TGTGCCAGCAGCCTCGAGACAACTGAAGCTTTCTTT.

V usage is TRBV27 and J usage is TRBJ2-7; the D is unclear. Germline V gene data show CDR1 as MNHEY and CDR2 as SMNVEV (reference sequence). Trimming cost V 4 bases and J 5 bases, with 12 bases left between them. The CDR3 length is 13 residues. The CDR3 is CASSSTLEDEQYF. In DNA, the CDR3 is TGTGCCAGCAGTTCGACGCTAGAGGACGAGCAGTACTTC.

To note about this clone: A much larger clone differs from this one at a single base, so this may be a read error. This chain joins TRBV19 and TRBJ2-2; TRBD2 matches 7 bases. CDR3 length: 15 amino acids. The germline V gene encodes CDR1 LNHDA and CDR2 SQIVND (reference sequence). The CDR3 loop is CASSIMSGNTGELLF. The CDR3 DNA reads as TGTGCCAGTAGTATAATGAGCGGGAACACCGGGGAGCTGCTTTTT.

The chain employs TRBV27 and TRBJ2-6; weak D call: TRBD1 (5 bases). The V and J ends lost 4 bases and 2 bases respectively, with 12 bases between them. Per the germline V gene, CDR1 is MNHEY and CDR2 is SMNVEV (reference sequence). There are 16 residues in the CDR3. This CDR3 is CASSSWQGTGANVLTF. The CDR3 DNA is TGTGCCAGCAGTTCCTGGCAGGGAACTGGGGCCAACGTCCTGACTTTC.

There are many counts of this clone. CDR3 sequence reads: CASSFGTHEQYF. The DNA for the CDR3 is TGTGCCAGCAGTTTCGGGACCCACGAGCAGTACTTC. This sequence joins TRBV27 and TRBJ2-5, with D possibly being TRBD1 or TRBD2 (5 bases each). The last part of the DNA fits TRBJ2-7 better; the J call may be wrong. The CDR3 is made up of 12 amino acids. Germline values: CDR1 MNHEY, CDR2 SMNVEV (reference sequence).

Comment on this clone: This same CDR3 is encoded by further DNA sequences in the sample. The chain recombines TRBV7-3 with TRBJ2-3, with D tentatively TRBD2 (6 bases). V lost 1 base and J lost 1, with 9 bases in between. Per the germline V gene, CDR1 is SGHTA and CDR2 is FQGTGA. CDR3 size: 15 residues. The CDR3 is CASSLNPSGTDTQYF. CDR3 nucleotide sequence: TGTGCCAGCAGCTTAAACCCTAGCGGCACAGATACGCAGTATTTT.

The chain uses TRBV28 and TRBJ2-6, with D perhaps TRBD2 (6 bases). This CDR3 has 16 amino acids. The V and J ends lost 3 bases and 0 bases respectively, with 9 bases between them. Germline values: CDR1 MDHEN, CDR2 SYDVKM. The CDR3 DNA follows: TGTGCCAGCAGTTTTGGAGGGGTCTCTGGGGCCAACGTCCTGACTTTC. Protein product: CASSFGGVSGANVLTF.

This clone was counted only a few times. Distinct nucleotide sequences in the sample also encode this CDR3. The gene calls are TRBV7-9 and TRBJ2-1; 7 nucleotides agree with TRBD2. The V gene end was trimmed by 4 bases and the J gene end by 8 bases; junction bases not matched to a gene: 2. The CDR3 runs 12 residues. The germline V gene encodes CDR1 SEHNR and CDR2 FQNEAQ (reference sequence). Written as DNA, the CDR3 is TGTGCCAGCAGCTCTAGCGGCGATGAGCAGTTCTTC. Amino acid sequence: CASSSSGDEQFF.

V gene TRBV21-1 combines with J gene TRBJ1-5. TRBV21-1 is deemed a pseudogene. This CDR3 is 17 amino acids long. The CDR3, as DNA: TGTGCCAGCAGCAAAGAGAGGGGAAGGTGGCCGAATCAGCCCCAGCATTTT. Encoded protein: CASSKERGRWPNQPQHF.

The genes are TRBV19 and TRBJ1-1, with unresolved D. The V end was cut by 2 bases, the J end by 1 base, with 8 bases between. The germline V gene has CDR1 LNHDA and CDR2 SQIVND (reference sequence). The CDR3 is 14 amino acids. DNA for the CDR3: TGTGCCAGTAGTATAAGGGCTGAGAACACTGAAGCTTTCTTT. Protein: CASSIRAENTEAFF.

J is TRBJ2-7 and V is TRBV11-2; D is perhaps TRBD2 (5 bases). Germline V CDR1 and CDR2: SGHAT, FQNNGV. V was clipped by 5 bases and J by 6 bases, with 23 bases between them. The CDR3 runs 16 residues. CDR3 region: CASSPFTITSRTEQYF. The CDR3 DNA reads TGTGCCAGCAGCCCTTTCACTATCACTAGTCGGACCGAGCAGTACTTC. Based on the CDR3 plus reference TRBV11-2 and TRBJ2-7, the full variable domain is EAGVAQSPRYKIIEKRQSVAFWCNPISGHATLYWYQQILGQGPKLLIQFQNNGVVDDSQLPKDRFSAERLKGVDSTLKIQPAKLEDSAVYLCASSPFTITSRTEQYFGPGTRLTVT.